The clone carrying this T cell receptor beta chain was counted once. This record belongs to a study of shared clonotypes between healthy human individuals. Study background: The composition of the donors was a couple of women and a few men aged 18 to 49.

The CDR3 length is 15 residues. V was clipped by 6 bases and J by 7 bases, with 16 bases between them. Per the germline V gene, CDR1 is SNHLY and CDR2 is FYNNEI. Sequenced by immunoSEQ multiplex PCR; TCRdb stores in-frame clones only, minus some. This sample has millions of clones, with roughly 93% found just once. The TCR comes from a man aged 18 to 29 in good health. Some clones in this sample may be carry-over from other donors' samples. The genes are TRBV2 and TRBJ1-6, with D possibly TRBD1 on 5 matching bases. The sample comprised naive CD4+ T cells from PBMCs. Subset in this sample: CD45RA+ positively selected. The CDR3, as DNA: TGTGCCAGCAGCGGGGACGGGACTTACAATTCACCCCTCCACTTT. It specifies CASSGDGTYNSPLHF.